One and the same sample provided the 21 T cell receptor beta chains below, sequenced in a study of blood T cell repertoires in COVID-19. Clones were sequenced by immunoSEQ multiplex PCR, and TCRdb holds only the in-frame ones, with some missing. Here the sample spans roughly 360,000 clones, over 65% being singletons. Sequencing was carried out using peripheral blood. The receptors originated from a human donor with acute or convalescent COVID-19. The donor label of this sample is uncertain.

CDR3 in DNA: TGTGCCAGTCAACTAGCCAAAAACATTCAGTACTTC. Translation: CASQLAKNIQYF. The chain employs TRBV27 and TRBJ2-4; D remains ambiguous. This CDR3 comprises 12 residues. V shed 9 bases and J shed 0 bases, with 6 bases lying between them. The V gene's germline CDR1 is MNHEY and CDR2 SMNVEV (reference sequence).

The table lists this clone with a count of one. The chain couples TRBV28 to TRBJ2-7, with D unclear. The CDR3 spans 11 residues. V gave up 3 bases and J gave up 3 bases, with 3 bases separating them. Germline V gene lookup returns CDR1 MDHEN and CDR2 SYDVKM. CDR3 nucleotides: TGTGCCAGCAGTTTCTACTACGAGCAGTACTTC. It is translated as CASSFYYEQYF.

This chain connects TRBV5-1 to TRBJ2-7, with 10 bases fitting TRBD2. In germline, CDR1 is SGHRS, CDR2 YFSETQ. V shed 0 bases, J shed 5 bases, and the junction held 5 bases outside the gene matches. The CDR3 sequence is 15 residues long. The CDR3 coding sequence is TGCGCCAGCAGCTTGGGTGGGACTAGCGACCACGAGCAGTACTTC. As protein: CASSLGGTSDHEQYF.

As concerns this clone: This could be a read error, since a much larger clone is one nucleotide away. This sample includes further DNA sequences coding for the same CDR3. The V and J genes are TRBV5-1 and TRBJ2-2; 8 nucleotides match TRBD2. Germline trimming cut 3 bases from V and 4 bases from J; bases unmatched to any gene: 8. Germline CDR1 and CDR2: SGHRS and YFSETQ. The CDR3 is 16 amino acids. CDR3 sequence reads: CASSSGGGAFTGELFF. CDR3 bases: TGCGCCAGCAGCTCGGGGGGGGGCGCGTTCACCGGGGAGCTGTTTTTT.

This rearrangement joins TRBV7-9 to TRBJ1-2; 11 bases are shared with TRBD1. Germline CDR1 is SEHNR and CDR2 is FQNEAQ (reference sequence). The CDR3 sequence is 14 residues long. After removal of 6 bases from V and 6 bases from J, the junction contained 6 bases not matched to a gene. The CDR3 spells CASRRGQGEDGYTF. The CDR3 coding sequence is TGTGCCAGCAGGAGGGGACAGGGGGAGGATGGCTACACCTTC.

The chain carries TRBV6-1 and TRBJ1-4; TRBD1 aligns across 7 bases. Germline V gives CDR1 MNHNS, CDR2 SASEGT. Losses at the gene ends were 4 bases for V and 7 bases for J; bases not matched to a gene: 12. CDR3 length: 16 amino acids. CDR3 DNA: TGTGCCAGCAGTGGGTATAAGGGACAGTTTTTTGAAAAACTGTTTTTT. It translates to CASSGYKGQFFEKLFF.

The gene calls are TRBV28 and TRBJ2-1; 8 bases agree with TRBD2. The germline V gene has CDR1 MDHEN and CDR2 SYDVKM. The CDR3 covers 16 residues. Unmatched junction bases numbered 10, after V lost 2 bases and J lost 7 bases. In DNA, the CDR3 is TGTGCCAGCAGTTTACCGCGGGGGGTTTCAAGGAATGAGCAGTTCTTC. Amino acid sequence: CASSLPRGVSRNEQFF.

This clone showed up just once. Its ends do not fully match the called genes, so a read error is possible. J is TRBJ2-5 and V is TRBV7-8; maybe TRBD2 (5 bases). Per the germline V gene, CDR1 is SGHVS and CDR2 is FQNEAQ. The CDR3 extends over 13 amino acids. CDR3 DNA sequence: TGTGCCAGCGGCTTCGGGGTTCAAGAGACCCAGTACTTC. Its translation is CASGFGVQETQYF.

The rearrangement joins TRBV2 to TRBJ1-3; 9 bases fit TRBD1. Germline-derived CDR1 and CDR2 are SNHLY and FYNNEI. V lost 6 bases and J lost 14; bases outside the gene matches: 20. The CDR3 contains 16 residues. Here the CDR3 reads CASRLRSTGGISRVYF. The CDR3 DNA follows: TGTGCCAGCAGACTCCGATCGACAGGGGGGATCTCTCGTGTATATTTT.

This sequence joins TRBV15 and TRBJ2-7; 7 positions match TRBD2. After removal of 2 bases from V and 0 bases from J, the junction contained 4 bases not matched to a gene. The CDR3 has 15 amino acids. Germline V gene data show CDR1 as LNHNV and CDR2 as YYDKDF (reference sequence). CDR3 DNA sequence: TGTGCCACCAGCAGATTGAGCGGGACCTCCTACGAGCAGTACTTC. It specifies CATSRLSGTSYEQYF.

V and J are TRBV3-1 (or the pseudogene TRBV3-2) and TRBJ2-5, with 8 bases identical to TRBD2. J was trimmed by 2 bases and V by 2 bases; bases with no gene match: 7. Germline V lookup: CDR1 LGHDT, CDR2 YNNKEL (reference sequence). The CDR3 is made up of 16 amino acids. The CDR3 loop is CASSQRAGALQETQYF. DNA of the CDR3: TGTGCCAGCAGCCAAAGAGCGGGGGCCCTACAAGAGACCCAGTACTTC.

This clone came up a few times. V usage is TRBV6-5 and J usage is TRBJ1-1; a possible D gene is TRBD1 (5 bases). Trimming took off 6 bases at V and 12 bases at J, with 17 bases between the two ends. CDR3 length equals 12 residues. Per the germline V gene, CDR1 is MNHEY and CDR2 is SVGAGI. This CDR3 reads CASRLGTSETFF. The CDR3 nucleotides read TGTGCCAGCAGACTCGGGACTTCCGAGACTTTCTTT.

The chain recombines TRBV2 with TRBJ1-1; the match to TRBD1 covers 8 bases. The CDR3 runs to 15 residues. J was trimmed by 1 base and V by 6 bases; bases with no gene match: 7. Per the germline V gene, CDR1 is SNHLY and CDR2 is FYNNEI. The CDR3 loop is CASRDAGTGNTEAFF. Written as DNA, the CDR3 is TGTGCCAGCAGGGATGCGGGGACAGGGAACACTGAAGCTTTCTTT.

The V gene is TRBV29-1, the J gene TRBJ2-4; 9 bases agree with TRBD2. In germline, CDR1 is SQVTM, CDR2 ANQGSEA. The CDR3 runs 14 residues. J was trimmed by 5 bases and V by 7 bases; bases with no gene match: 9. CDR3 sequence: CSAVSGSWENIQYF. CDR3 nucleotide sequence: TGCAGCGCCGTTAGCGGGAGTTGGGAAAACATTCAGTACTTC.

CDR3 bases: TGTGCCAGCTCACCAACCCCTTACGGCAGGGCGAACACTGAAGCTTTCTTT. This gives the protein CASSPTPYGRANTEAFF. This chain connects TRBV18 to TRBJ1-1; a weak D match, TRBD1 (5 bases). CDR1 is KGHSH and CDR2 is LQKENI in the germline V gene. V was pared by 2 bases and J by 1 base, with 17 bases between. The CDR3 spans 17 residues.

V and J are TRBV19 and TRBJ1-3, with a possible D match to TRBD1 (5 bases). Per germline, CDR1 LNHDA and CDR2 SQIVND (reference sequence). The CDR3 is made up of 14 amino acids. V gave up 10 bases and J gave up 4 bases, with 17 bases separating them. This CDR3 is CATQAPGGGNTIYF. Written as DNA, the CDR3 is TGTGCCACCCAAGCCCCCGGGGGAGGAAACACCATATATTTT.

The rearrangement uses TRBV5-6 and TRBJ2-2; 10 bases agree with TRBD2. The CDR3 loop spans 16 amino acids. Germline V CDR1 and CDR2: SGHDT, YYEEEE. Trimming removed 4 bases from V and 8 bases from J; junction bases left unmatched: 11. Written as DNA, the CDR3 is TGTGCCAGCAGCCCCCTAGCGGGAGCAGTTTCGGGGGAGCTGTTTTTT. Translating gives CASSPLAGAVSGELFF.

This chain connects TRBV7-8 to TRBJ2-7; TRBD1 matches at 7 bases. This CDR3 is built from 16 residues. CDR1 is SGHVS, CDR2 FQNEAQ, per germline. Germline trimming cut 6 bases from V and 0 bases from J; bases unmatched to any gene: 11. Here the CDR3 reads CASRPNRGDYSYEQYF. The CDR3 DNA follows: TGTGCCAGCAGACCAAACAGGGGTGACTACTCCTACGAGCAGTACTTC.

The chain recombines TRBV4-2 with TRBJ1-2; 9 bases align to TRBD1. The CDR3 consists of 16 residues. J gave up 7 bases and V 4 bases, and 13 bases lay outside the gene matches. The V gene's germline CDR1 is LGHNA and CDR2 YNFKEQ. CDR3 bases: TGTGCCAGCAGCCCCCCTCTGGGACAGGGTCGTCGTGGCTACACCTTC. Protein: CASSPPLGQGRRGYTF.

The chain is built from TRBV6-5 and TRBJ2-2; D is undetermined. Trimming stripped 0 bases from V and 3 bases from J, with 5 bases between. The CDR3 has 14 residues. Looked up from germline, CDR1 is MNHEY and CDR2 is SVGAGI. CDR3 sequence: CASSYSTDTGELFF. The CDR3, as DNA: TGTGCCAGCAGTTACTCCACTGACACCGGGGAGCTGTTTTTT.

This clone was observed once. This sequence joins TRBV2 and TRBJ1-1, with D possibly TRBD1 on 5 matching bases. Germline-derived CDR1 and CDR2 are SNHLY and FYNNEI. Trimming took 5 bases from V and 0 from J, leaving 13 bases between them. The CDR3 covers 15 residues. In nucleotides, the CDR3 is TGTGCCAGCAGTACGAACAGGATCATGAACACTGAAGCTTTCTTT. It specifies CASSTNRIMNTEAFF. Full variable domain (outside the CDR3, taken from reference TRBV2 and TRBJ1-1): EPEVTQTPSHQVTQMGQEVILRCVPISNHLYFYWYRQILGQKVEFLVSFYNNEISEKSEIFDDQFSVERPDGSNFTLKIRSTKLEDSAMYFCASSTNRIMNTEAFFGQGTRLTVV.